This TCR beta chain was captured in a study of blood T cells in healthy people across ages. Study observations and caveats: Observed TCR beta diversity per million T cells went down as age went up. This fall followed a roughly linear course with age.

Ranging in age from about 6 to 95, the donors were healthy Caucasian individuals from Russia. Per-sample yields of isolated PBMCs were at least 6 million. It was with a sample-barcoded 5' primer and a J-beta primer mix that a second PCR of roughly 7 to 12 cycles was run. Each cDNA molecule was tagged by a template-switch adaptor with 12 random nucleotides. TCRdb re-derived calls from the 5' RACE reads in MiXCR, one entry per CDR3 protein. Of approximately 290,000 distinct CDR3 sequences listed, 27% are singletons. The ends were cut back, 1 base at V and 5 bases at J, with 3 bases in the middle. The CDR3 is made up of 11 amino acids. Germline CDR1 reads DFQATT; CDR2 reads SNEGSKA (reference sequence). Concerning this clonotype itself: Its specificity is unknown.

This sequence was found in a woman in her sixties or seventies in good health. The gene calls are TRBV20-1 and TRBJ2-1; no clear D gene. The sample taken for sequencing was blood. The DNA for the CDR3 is TGCAGTGCTAGAGGAGACAATGAGCAGTTCTTC. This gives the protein CSARGDNEQFF.